The T cell receptor (beta chain) under discussion was sequenced for a study of T cell changes during pregnancy in multiple sclerosis. This table comes from immunoSEQ multiplex PCR, and its TCRdb copy is limited to in-frame clones, with some not included. The table shows about 8,500 clones, with 87% occurring only once. The sample in question was CD8+ T cells from peripheral blood mononuclear cells, obtained in the first trimester of pregnancy. The TCR comes from a female donor in good health, enrolled as a control in a pregnancy study.

The CDR3 region has the DNA TGTGCCATCCGGAGGGATGGAAACACCATATATTTT. It specifies CAIRRDGNTIYF. The rearrangement uses TRBV10-3 and TRBJ1-3; D not certain. V was clipped by 8 bases and J by 3 bases, with 8 bases between them. The CDR3 is 12 amino acids. Germline CDR1 and CDR2: ENHRY and SYGVKD.